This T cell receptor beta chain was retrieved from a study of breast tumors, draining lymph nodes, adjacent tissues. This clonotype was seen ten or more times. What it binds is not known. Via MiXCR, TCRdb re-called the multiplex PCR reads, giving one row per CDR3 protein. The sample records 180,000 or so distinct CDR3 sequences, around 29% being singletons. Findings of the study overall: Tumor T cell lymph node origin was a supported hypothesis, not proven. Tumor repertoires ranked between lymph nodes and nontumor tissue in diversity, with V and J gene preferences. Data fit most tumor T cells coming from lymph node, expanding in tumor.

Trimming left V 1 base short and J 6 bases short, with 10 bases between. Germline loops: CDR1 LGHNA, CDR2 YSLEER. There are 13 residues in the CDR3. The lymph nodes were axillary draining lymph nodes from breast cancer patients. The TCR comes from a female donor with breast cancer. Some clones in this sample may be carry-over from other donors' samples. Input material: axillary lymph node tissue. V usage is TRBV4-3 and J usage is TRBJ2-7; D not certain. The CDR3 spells CASSQVTTSEQYF. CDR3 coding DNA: TGCGCCAGCAGCCAAGTAACCACTTCCGAGCAGTACTTC.